One sample yielded the 3 T cell receptor beta chains listed below, sequenced in a study of blood T cell repertoires in COVID-19 (dated by TCRdb to the early 2020s). The library was obtained by the immunoSEQ multiplex PCR assay. The source is immuneACCESS, and TCRdb retained only in-frame sequences with V and J called. Part of the clones is not carried over; for the studies checked, unresolved V genes explain less than half of this, and the remainder is unexplained. The sample table shows just over 300,000 clones, and just under 90% are seen once. About 1.7% of the sample goes to the ten largest clones. The sample comprised peripheral blood. These receptors were obtained from a woman in her twenties or thirties with COVID-19, enrolled during active disease.

The chain couples TRBV28 to TRBJ2-7; 9 bases line up with TRBD1. With V trimmed by 5 bases and J by 5 bases, 7 bases remained unmatched. Germline V gene sequence: CDR1 MDHEN, CDR2 SYDVKM. CDR3 length: 14 residues. CDR3 coding DNA: TGTGCCAGCAGTGACACAGGGGGCGAGGACGAGCAGTACTTC. Residues: CASSDTGGEDEQYF.

The V gene is TRBV4-1, the J gene TRBJ1-4; 7 bases map to TRBD1. The CDR3 loop spans 15 amino acids. CDR1 and CDR2 (germline): MGHRA, YSYEKL. V lost 0 bases to trimming and J lost 5 bases; unmatched junction nucleotides: 3. CDR3 nucleotide sequence: TGCGCCAGCAGCCAAGACTTGGGACAGAATGAAAAACTGTTTTTT. It specifies CASSQDLGQNEKLFF.

The chain uses TRBV6-5 and TRBJ2-2; possible D gene TRBD1, 5 bases. Germline V gene lookup returns CDR1 MNHEY and CDR2 SVGAGI. The CDR3 has 15 amino acids. Between the trimmed V and J ends, which lost 6 bases and 6 bases, there was a span of 17 bases. CDR3 loop: CASRAFTGSAGELFF. Written as DNA, the CDR3 is TGTGCCAGCAGAGCGTTCACAGGCTCGGCCGGGGAGCTGTTTTTT.